Listed below are T cell receptor beta chains from one sample, sequenced in a study of CD4+ T cells in melanoma. Clones were read by immunoSEQ multiplex PCR, and TCRdb kept only the in-frame ones, dropping some. The sample holds 15,000 or so clones, approximately 79% seen once. The specimen sequenced was cells from a culture (not recorded whether cultured in vitro). The receptor source for this set is a human donor with melanoma. The CDR3 runs from the conserved cysteine through the conserved F or W. Each record gives: V gene, J gene, D gene, clone size, CDR3 DNA, CDR3 protein. A D gene is named only where the DNA matches it firmly. Clone size appears in some rows only: once, few, many, or a class for an expanded clone.

V gene: TRBV6-1
J gene: TRBJ1-3
D gene: .
clone size: .
CDR3 DNA: TGTGCCAGCACCTCTGGGGGCTCTGGAAACACCATATATTTT
CDR3 protein: CASTSGGSGNTIYF

V gene: TRBV10-3
J gene: TRBJ2-7
D gene: .
clone size: .
CDR3 DNA: TGTGCCATCAGAGCTCGCACGGAGCAGTACTTC
CDR3 protein: CAIRARTEQYF

V gene: TRBV2
J gene: TRBJ1-6
D gene: TRBD1
clone size: few
CDR3 DNA: TGTGCCAGTCGCCTTGGGACAGATAATTCACCCCTCCACTTT
CDR3 protein: CASRLGTDNSPLHF

V gene: TRBV2
J gene: TRBJ2-3
D gene: .
clone size: .
CDR3 DNA: TGTGCCAGCAGGCAAGGAGGCGGGGCCGCAGATACGCAGTATTTT
CDR3 protein: CASRQGGGAADTQYF

V gene: TRBV18
J gene: TRBJ2-6
D gene: .
clone size: .
CDR3 DNA: TGTGCCAGCTCACCATACAGGACGTACTCTGGGGCCAACGTCCTGACTTTC
CDR3 protein: CASSPYRTYSGANVLTF

V gene: TRBV5-5
J gene: TRBJ2-2
D gene: .
clone size: .
CDR3 DNA: TGTGCCAGCAGTTGGGTAGGCGGGGAGCTGTTTTTT
CDR3 protein: CASSWVGGELFF

V gene: TRBV5-3
J gene: TRBJ2-2
D gene: .
clone size: .
CDR3 DNA: TGTGCCAGACAGGTAGGACCGAACACCGGGGAGCTGTTTTTT
CDR3 protein: CARQVGPNTGELFF

V gene: TRBV7-9
J gene: TRBJ2-3
D gene: .
clone size: .
CDR3 DNA: TGTGCCAGCAGCTTAGTAAGCACAGATACGCAGTATTTT
CDR3 protein: CASSLVSTDTQYF

V gene: TRBV5-1
J gene: TRBJ1-1
D gene: TRBD1
clone size: .
CDR3 DNA: TGCGCCAGCAGCTCGTTAAGGGACAGCGTGAACACTGAAGCTTTCTTT
CDR3 protein: CASSSLRDSVNTEAFF

V gene: TRBV7-2
J gene: TRBJ1-1
D gene: .
clone size: few
CDR3 DNA: TGTGCCAGCAGCCCTCAGCGCACTGAAGCTTTCTTT
CDR3 protein: CASSPQRTEAFF

V gene: TRBV7-2
J gene: TRBJ1-2
D gene: .
clone size: .
CDR3 DNA: TGTGCCAGCAGCTTAAGTTTTAGGACCATTGCCTTC
CDR3 protein: CASSLSFRTIAF

V gene: TRBV7-2
J gene: TRBJ2-5
D gene: .
clone size: .
CDR3 DNA: TGTGCCAGCAGCTTAATTACGGAGACCCAGTACTTC
CDR3 protein: CASSLITETQYF

V gene: TRBV29-1
J gene: TRBJ2-1
D gene: TRBD1
clone size: .
CDR3 DNA: TGCAGCGCCACGCCGGGGACAGGGGGCGCCTACAATGAGCAGTTCTTC
CDR3 protein: CSATPGTGGAYNEQFF

V gene: TRBV29-1
J gene: TRBJ1-1
D gene: .
clone size: .
CDR3 DNA: TGCAGCGCCCTCACCCGGGGGAACACTGAAGCTTTCTTT
CDR3 protein: CSALTRGNTEAFF

V gene: TRBV27
J gene: TRBJ1-1
D gene: TRBD1
clone size: .
CDR3 DNA: TGTGCCAGCAGCAGACAGGGAGCAGGCACTGAAGCTTTCTTT
CDR3 protein: CASSRQGAGTEAFF

V gene: TRBV4-1
J gene: TRBJ2-7
D gene: .
clone size: .
CDR3 DNA: TGCGCCAGCAGCCAAGAATGGGGTTCCCCCTACGAGCAGTACTTC
CDR3 protein: CASSQEWGSPYEQYF

V gene: TRBV7-8
J gene: TRBJ1-2
D gene: .
clone size: .
CDR3 DNA: TGTGCCAGCAGCCCACGCTGGGGCGGCTACACCTTC
CDR3 protein: CASSPRWGGYTF

V gene: TRBV4-1
J gene: TRBJ2-7
D gene: .
clone size: .
CDR3 DNA: TGCGCCAGGGGGGGAACCGGGACATTACACGAGCAGTACTTC
CDR3 protein: CARGGTGTLHEQYF

V gene: TRBV27
J gene: TRBJ1-1
D gene: TRBD1
clone size: .
CDR3 DNA: TGTGCCAGCAGTTGGCGGGACAGGGGTACTGAAGCTTTCTTT
CDR3 protein: CASSWRDRGTEAFF

V gene: TRBV5-4
J gene: TRBJ2-1
D gene: TRBD2
clone size: .
CDR3 DNA: TGTGCCAGCAGCCGGGGACTAGGGAATGAGCAGTTCTTC
CDR3 protein: CASSRGLGNEQFF

V gene: TRBV5-1
J gene: TRBJ1-2
D gene: .
clone size: .
CDR3 DNA: TGCGCCAGCAGCTTCGGATTCGCCGGCTCGACCGGAGGCTATGGCTACACCTTC
CDR3 protein: CASSFGFAGSTGGYGYTF

V gene: TRBV12-5
J gene: TRBJ1-1
D gene: TRBD1
clone size: .
CDR3 DNA: TGTGCTAGTGGTTTGGTACTCGGGACAGGGGTGACTATGAACACTGAAGCTTTCTTT
CDR3 protein: CASGLVLGTGVTMNTEAFF

V gene: TRBV7-9
J gene: TRBJ2-5
D gene: TRBD2
clone size: few
CDR3 DNA: TGTGCCAGCAGCTTAAACCTCGCGCTAGCGGTACAAGAGACCCAGTACTTC
CDR3 protein: CASSLNLALAVQETQYF

V gene: TRBV30
J gene: TRBJ2-6
D gene: .
clone size: .
CDR3 DNA: TGTGCCTGGAGTGTGGGTTTCTCTGGGGCCAACGTCCTGACTTTC
CDR3 protein: CAWSVGFSGANVLTF

V gene: TRBV7-3
J gene: TRBJ1-4
D gene: .
clone size: .
CDR3 DNA: TGTGCCAGCAGCTTAATCGGGACTAATGAAAAACTGTTTTTT
CDR3 protein: CASSLIGTNEKLFF

V gene: TRBV4-1
J gene: TRBJ2-2
D gene: .
clone size: .
CDR3 DNA: TGCGCCAGCAGCCCCCGTTTTGGGAGTAACACCGGGGAGCTGTTTTTT
CDR3 protein: CASSPRFGSNTGELFF

V gene: TRBV5-1
J gene: TRBJ2-5
D gene: .
clone size: .
CDR3 DNA: TGCGCCAGCAGCTTTCGTGCCGGCACTCAAGAGACCCAGTACTTC
CDR3 protein: CASSFRAGTQETQYF

V gene: TRBV5-1
J gene: TRBJ1-5
D gene: .
clone size: .
CDR3 DNA: TGCGCCAGCAGCTTGGAGGGTCAGCCCCAGCATTTT
CDR3 protein: CASSLEGQPQHF

V gene: TRBV5-1
J gene: TRBJ2-2
D gene: TRBD2
clone size: once
CDR3 DNA: TGCGCCAGCAGCACCGGACTAGCGGACACCGGGGAGCTGTTTTTT
CDR3 protein: CASSTGLADTGELFF

V gene: TRBV11-2
J gene: TRBJ2-7
D gene: .
clone size: few
CDR3 DNA: TGTGCCAGCAGCTCAGCTCCGACTGTCGAGCAGTACTTC
CDR3 protein: CASSSAPTVEQYF

V gene: TRBV7-9
J gene: TRBJ2-2
D gene: .
clone size: .
CDR3 DNA: TGTGCCAGCGAAAGGGGTTACACCGGGGAGCTGTTTTTT
CDR3 protein: CASERGYTGELFF

V gene: TRBV2
J gene: TRBJ1-2
D gene: .
clone size: .
CDR3 DNA: TGTGCCAGCCTGGACAGAGGATATGGCTACACCTTC
CDR3 protein: CASLDRGYGYTF

V gene: TRBV6-1
J gene: TRBJ1-4
D gene: TRBD1
clone size: .
CDR3 DNA: TGTGCCAGCACTGCGAACCGGGACAGTAATGAAAAACTGTTTTTT
CDR3 protein: CASTANRDSNEKLFF

V gene: TRBV7-9
J gene: TRBJ2-4
D gene: .
clone size: .
CDR3 DNA: TGTGCCAGCAGCCTCAGGGGGGGCCGACCGAACATTCAGTACTTC
CDR3 protein: CASSLRGGRPNIQYF

V gene: TRBV29-1
J gene: TRBJ2-7
D gene: .
clone size: .
CDR3 DNA: TGCAGCGTTGGGGAGGACTACGAGCAGTACTTC
CDR3 protein: CSVGEDYEQYF

V gene: TRBV15
J gene: TRBJ1-3
D gene: .
clone size: .
CDR3 DNA: TGTGCCACCTCAAGGGAACTAAACCGAAACACCATATATTTT
CDR3 protein: CATSRELNRNTIYF

V gene: TRBV5-1
J gene: TRBJ2-7
D gene: .
clone size: .
CDR3 DNA: TGCGCCAGCAGCTTGGCCGGAGCAGGGGACCTCTACGAGCAGTACTTC
CDR3 protein: CASSLAGAGDLYEQYF